The TCR beta chain under discussion was sequenced for a study of shared clonotypes between healthy human individuals. V dropped 3 bases and J dropped 2 bases, with 17 bases sitting between them. The germline V gene encodes CDR1 SGHRS and CDR2 YFSETQ. The CDR3 covers 16 residues. Each unsorted sample relied on 70 million to 90 million PBMCs as its source of genomic DNA. Deep-level assay runs were performed. Using immunoSEQ multiplex PCR, the repertoire was profiled, and TCRdb retains in-frame clones only, with some absent. The table shows about 490,000 clones, with roughly 85% occurring only once. The rearrangement joins TRBV5-1 to TRBJ1-1, with D maybe TRBD1 (5 bases). Sequenced input: PBMCs. The sequence came from a woman in her thirties or forties in good health. Some clones in this sample may be carry-over from other donors' samples. CDR3: CASSSWGGGSNTEAFF. The CDR3 DNA follows: TGCGCCAGCAGCTCATGGGGGGGAGGAAGTAACACTGAAGCTTTCTTT. The full variable domain, in which reference TRBV5-1 and TRBJ1-1 provide the parts outside the CDR3, is KAGVTQTPRYLIKTRGQQVTLSCSPISGHRSVSWYQQTPGQGLQFLFEYFSETQRNKGNFPGRFSGRQFSNSRSEMNVSTLELGDSALYLCASSSWGGGSNTEAFFGQGTRLTVV.